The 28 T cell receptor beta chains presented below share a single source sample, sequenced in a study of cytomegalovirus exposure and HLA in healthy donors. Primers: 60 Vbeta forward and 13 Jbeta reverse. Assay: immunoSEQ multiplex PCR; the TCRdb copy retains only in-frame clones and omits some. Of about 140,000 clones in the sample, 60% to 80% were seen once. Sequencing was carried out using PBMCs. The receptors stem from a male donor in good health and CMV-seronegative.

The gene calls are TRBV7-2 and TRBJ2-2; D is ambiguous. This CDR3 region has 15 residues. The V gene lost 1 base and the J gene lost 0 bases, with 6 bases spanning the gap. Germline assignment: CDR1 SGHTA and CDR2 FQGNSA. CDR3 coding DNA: TGTGCCAGCAGCTTAGAGCTGTCGAACACCGGGGAGCTGTTTTTT. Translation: CASSLELSNTGELFF.

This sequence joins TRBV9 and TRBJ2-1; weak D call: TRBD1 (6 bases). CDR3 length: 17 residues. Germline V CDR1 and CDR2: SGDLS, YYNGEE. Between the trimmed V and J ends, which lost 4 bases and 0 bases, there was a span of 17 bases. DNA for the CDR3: TGTGCCAGCAGCACCTCCCGGGACAAGAGCTCCTACAATGAGCAGTTCTTC. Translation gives CASSTSRDKSSYNEQFF.

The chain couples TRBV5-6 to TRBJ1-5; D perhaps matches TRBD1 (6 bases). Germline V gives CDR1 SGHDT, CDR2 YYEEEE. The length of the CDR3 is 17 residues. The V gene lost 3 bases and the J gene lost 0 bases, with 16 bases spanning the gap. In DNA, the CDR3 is TGTGCCAGCAGCTGGGGCGGGGGGCTTAATAGCAATCAGCCCCAGCATTTT. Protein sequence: CASSWGGGLNSNQPQHF. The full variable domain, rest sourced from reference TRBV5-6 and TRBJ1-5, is DAGVTQSPTHLIKTRGQQVTLRCSPKSGHDTVSWYQQALGQGPQFIFQYYEEEERQRGNFPDRFSGHQFPNYSSELNVNALLLGDSALYLCASSWGGGLNSNQPQHFGDGTRLSIL.

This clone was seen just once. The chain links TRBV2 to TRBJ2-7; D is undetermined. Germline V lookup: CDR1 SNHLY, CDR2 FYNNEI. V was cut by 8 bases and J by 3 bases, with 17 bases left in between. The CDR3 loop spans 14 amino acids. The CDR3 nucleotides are TGTGCCAGCTTTGTCATTACCGGAGACTACGAGCAGTACTTC. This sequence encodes CASFVITGDYEQYF. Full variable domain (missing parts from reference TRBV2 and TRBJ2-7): EPEVTQTPSHQVTQMGQEVILRCVPISNHLYFYWYRQILGQKVEFLVSFYNNEISEKSEIFDDQFSVERPDGSNFTLKIRSTKLEDSAMYFCASFVITGDYEQYFGPGTRLTVT.

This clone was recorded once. The CDR3 reads CASSGRGSQGDVNYGYTF. In DNA, the CDR3 is TGTGCCAGCAGCGGACGTGGATCCCAGGGGGACGTCAACTATGGCTACACCTTC. The chain employs TRBV7-8 and TRBJ1-2; the match to TRBD1 covers 7 bases. Germline assignment: CDR1 SGHVS and CDR2 FQNEAQ. V lost 5 bases and J lost 2; bases outside the gene matches: 17. The CDR3 contains 18 residues.

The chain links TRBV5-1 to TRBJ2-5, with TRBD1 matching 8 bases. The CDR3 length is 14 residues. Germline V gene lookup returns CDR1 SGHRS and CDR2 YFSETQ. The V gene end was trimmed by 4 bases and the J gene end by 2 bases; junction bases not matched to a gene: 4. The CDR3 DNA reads TGCGCCAGCAGCCCGGGACAGGTTCAAGAGACCCAGTACTTC. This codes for CASSPGQVQETQYF.

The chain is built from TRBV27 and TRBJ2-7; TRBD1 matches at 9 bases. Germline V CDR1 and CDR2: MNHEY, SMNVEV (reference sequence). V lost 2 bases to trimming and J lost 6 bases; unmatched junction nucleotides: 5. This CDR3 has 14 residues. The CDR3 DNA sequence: TGTGCCAGCAGTTTACAACAGGGGGCGGGCGAGCAGTACTTC. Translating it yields CASSLQQGAGEQYF.

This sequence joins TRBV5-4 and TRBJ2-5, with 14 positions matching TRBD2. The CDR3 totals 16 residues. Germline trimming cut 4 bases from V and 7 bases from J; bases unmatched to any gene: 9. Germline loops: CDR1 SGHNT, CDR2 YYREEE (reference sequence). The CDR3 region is CASSLRLAGGSPTQYF. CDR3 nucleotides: TGTGCCAGCAGCCTACGACTAGCGGGGGGGTCGCCGACCCAGTACTTC.

CDR3 sequence (DNA): TGCGCCAGCAGCGGGACAGGGAGGTCCTACGAGCAGTACTTC. Its protein is CASSGTGRSYEQYF. The chain carries TRBV5-1 and TRBJ2-7; the match to TRBD1 covers 9 bases. The length of the CDR3 is 14 residues. J gave up 1 base and V 4 bases, and 3 bases lay outside the gene matches. CDR1 and CDR2 from the germline V gene are SGHRS and YFSETQ.

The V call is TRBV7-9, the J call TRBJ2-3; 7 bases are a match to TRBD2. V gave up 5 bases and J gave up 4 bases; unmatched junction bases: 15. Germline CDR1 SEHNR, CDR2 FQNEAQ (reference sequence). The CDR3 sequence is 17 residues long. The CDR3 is CASSAPPSPGGPDTQYF. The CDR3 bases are TGTGCCAGCAGCGCCCCCCCCTCCCCGGGGGGTCCAGATACGCAGTATTTT.

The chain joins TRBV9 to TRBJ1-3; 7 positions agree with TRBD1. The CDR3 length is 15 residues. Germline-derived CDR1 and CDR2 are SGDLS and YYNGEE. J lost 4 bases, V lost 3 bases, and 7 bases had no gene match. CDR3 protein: CASSADRAWGNTIYF. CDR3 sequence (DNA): TGTGCCAGCAGCGCTGACAGGGCGTGGGGAAACACCATATATTTT.

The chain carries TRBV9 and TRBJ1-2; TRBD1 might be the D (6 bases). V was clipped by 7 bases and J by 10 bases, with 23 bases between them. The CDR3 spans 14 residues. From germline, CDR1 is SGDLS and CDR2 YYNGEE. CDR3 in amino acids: CASAPVGGAVDYTF. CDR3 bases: TGTGCCAGCGCCCCTGTTGGGGGGGCGGTTGACTACACCTTC. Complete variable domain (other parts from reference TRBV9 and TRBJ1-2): DSGVTQTPKHLITATGQRVTLRCSPRSGDLSVYWYQQSLDQGLQFLIQYYNGEERAKGNILERFSAQQFPDLHSELNLSSLELGDSALYFCASAPVGGAVDYTFGSGTRLTVV.

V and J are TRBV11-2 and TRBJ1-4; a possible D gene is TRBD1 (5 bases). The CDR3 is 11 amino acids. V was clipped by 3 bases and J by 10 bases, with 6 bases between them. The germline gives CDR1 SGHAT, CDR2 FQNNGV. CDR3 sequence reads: CASSFGGKLFF. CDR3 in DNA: TGTGCCAGCAGCTTCGGGGGAAAACTGTTTTTT.

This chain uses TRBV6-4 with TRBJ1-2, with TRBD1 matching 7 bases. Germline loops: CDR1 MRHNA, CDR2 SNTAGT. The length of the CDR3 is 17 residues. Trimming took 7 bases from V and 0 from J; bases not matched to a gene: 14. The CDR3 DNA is TGTGCCAGCACTCTGGGACAGAAGGCCTTCTCTAACTATGGCTACACCTTC. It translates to CASTLGQKAFSNYGYTF.

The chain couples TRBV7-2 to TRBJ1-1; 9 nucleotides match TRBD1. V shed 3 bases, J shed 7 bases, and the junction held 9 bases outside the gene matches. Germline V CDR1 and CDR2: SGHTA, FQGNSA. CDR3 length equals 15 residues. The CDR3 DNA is TGTGCCAGCAGCTTTCTTCCTGGGACAGGGTATGAAGCTTTCTTT. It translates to CASSFLPGTGYEAFF.

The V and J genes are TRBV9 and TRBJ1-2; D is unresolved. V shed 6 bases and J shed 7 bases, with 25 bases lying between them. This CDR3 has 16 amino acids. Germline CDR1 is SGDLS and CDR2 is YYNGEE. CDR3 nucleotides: TGTGCCAGCACGCTCCAACCGCCTTCGGTAGATGCTGGCTACACCTTC. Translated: CASTLQPPSVDAGYTF.

This CDR3 is CASSIPSGQLNSPLHF. CDR3 coding DNA: TGTGCCAGTAGTATACCGTCGGGACAGCTTAATTCACCCCTCCACTTT. The chain couples TRBV19 to TRBJ1-6; the match to TRBD1 covers 7 bases. CDR1 and CDR2 from the germline V gene are LNHDA and SQIVND (reference sequence). The CDR3 is made up of 16 amino acids. V lost 2 bases, J lost 6 bases, and 7 bases stayed unmatched.

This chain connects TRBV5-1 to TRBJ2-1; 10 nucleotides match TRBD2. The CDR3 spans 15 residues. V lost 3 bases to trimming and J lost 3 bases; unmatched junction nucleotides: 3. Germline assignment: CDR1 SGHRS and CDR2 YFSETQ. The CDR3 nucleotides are TGCGCCAGCAGCTCGGGACTAGCGATCTACAATGAGCAGTTCTTC. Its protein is CASSSGLAIYNEQFF.

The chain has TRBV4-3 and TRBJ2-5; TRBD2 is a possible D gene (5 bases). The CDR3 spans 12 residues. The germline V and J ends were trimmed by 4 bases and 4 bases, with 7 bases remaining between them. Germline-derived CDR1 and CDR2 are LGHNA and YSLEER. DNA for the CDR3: TGCGCCAGCAGCCTTCGGGGAGAGACCCAGTACTTC. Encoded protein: CASSLRGETQYF.

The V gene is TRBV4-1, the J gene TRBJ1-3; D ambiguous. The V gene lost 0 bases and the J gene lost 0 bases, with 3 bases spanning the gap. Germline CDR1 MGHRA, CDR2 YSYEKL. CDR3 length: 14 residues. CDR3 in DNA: TGCGCCAGCAGCCAAGAGCGCTCTGGAAACACCATATATTTT. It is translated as CASSQERSGNTIYF.

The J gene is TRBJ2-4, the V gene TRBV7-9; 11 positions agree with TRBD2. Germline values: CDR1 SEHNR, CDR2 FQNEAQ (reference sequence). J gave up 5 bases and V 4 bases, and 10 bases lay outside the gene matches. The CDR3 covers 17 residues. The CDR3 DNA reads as TGTGCCAGCAGCTCATCGCGGGCTAGCGGGGGGCAAAACATTCAGTACTTC. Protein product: CASSSSRASGGQNIQYF.

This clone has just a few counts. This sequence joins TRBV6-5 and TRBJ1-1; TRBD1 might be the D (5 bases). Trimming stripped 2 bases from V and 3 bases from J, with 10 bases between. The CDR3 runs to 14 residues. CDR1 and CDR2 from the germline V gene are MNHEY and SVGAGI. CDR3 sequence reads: CASSYMGGYTEAFF. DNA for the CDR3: TGTGCCAGCAGTTACATGGGGGGATACACTGAAGCTTTCTTT.

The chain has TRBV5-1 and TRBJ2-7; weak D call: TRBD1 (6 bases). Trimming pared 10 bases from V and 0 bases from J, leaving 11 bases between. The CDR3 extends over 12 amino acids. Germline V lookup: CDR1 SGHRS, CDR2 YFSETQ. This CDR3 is CASRTDSYEQYF. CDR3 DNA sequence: TGCGCCTCCCGGACAGACTCCTACGAGCAGTACTTC.

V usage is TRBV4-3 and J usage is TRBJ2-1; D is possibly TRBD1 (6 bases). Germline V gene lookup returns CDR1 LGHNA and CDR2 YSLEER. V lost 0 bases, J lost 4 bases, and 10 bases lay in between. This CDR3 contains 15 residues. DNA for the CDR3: TGCGCCAGCAGCCAAGATTACAGGGAATACAATGAGCAGTTCTTC. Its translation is CASSQDYREYNEQFF.

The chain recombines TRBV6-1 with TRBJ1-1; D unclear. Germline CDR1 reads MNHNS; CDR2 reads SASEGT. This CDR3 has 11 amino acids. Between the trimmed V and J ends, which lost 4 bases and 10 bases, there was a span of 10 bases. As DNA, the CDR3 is TGTGCCAGCAGTGTGAACCGAGGAGCTTTCTTT. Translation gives CASSVNRGAFF.

CDR3 in DNA: TGCGCCAGCAGTGACGGAGACAGGGGGCATGAGCAGTACTTC. Translating gives CASSDGDRGHEQYF. The V call is TRBV10-1, the J call TRBJ2-7; 10 bases align to TRBD1. CDR3 length: 14 residues. Germline CDR1 WNHNN, CDR2 SYGVQD (reference sequence). Trimming took 3 bases from V and 7 from J; bases not matched to a gene: 6.

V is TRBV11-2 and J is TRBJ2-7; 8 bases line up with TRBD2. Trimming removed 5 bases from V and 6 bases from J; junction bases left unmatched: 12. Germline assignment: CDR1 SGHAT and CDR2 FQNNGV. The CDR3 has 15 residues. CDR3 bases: TGTGCCAGCAGCCCGCTCCGGGGGGGGCGAATCGAGCAGTACTTC. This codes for CASSPLRGGRIEQYF.

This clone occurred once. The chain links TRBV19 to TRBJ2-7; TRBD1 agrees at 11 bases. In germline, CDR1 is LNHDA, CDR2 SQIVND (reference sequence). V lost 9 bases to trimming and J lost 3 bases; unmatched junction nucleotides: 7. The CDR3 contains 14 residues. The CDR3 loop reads CASSFGTGGYEQYF. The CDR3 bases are TGTGCCAGCTCTTTCGGGACAGGGGGCTACGAGCAGTACTTC.